These 19 T cell receptor beta chains were all obtained from the same sample, sequenced in a study of cytomegalovirus exposure and HLA in healthy donors. 60 Vbeta and 13 Jbeta primers were used in PCR. The protocol was immunoSEQ multiplex PCR, while the TCRdb copy is restricted to in-frame clones and leaves out a portion. In the table there are about 120,000 clones, 75% to 85% of which are singletons. Material for sequencing was PBMCs. Source of these receptors: a man aged 30 to 45 in good health and CMV-seronegative.

The rearrangement joins TRBV7-9 to TRBJ2-5; 7 bases match TRBD2. The DNA matches TRBJ2-7 better at its end, which makes the J call doubtful. Germline V lookup: CDR1 SEHNR, CDR2 FQNEAQ (reference sequence). This CDR3 contains 13 residues. The CDR3 DNA follows: TGTGCCAGCGCCGCGGGGGTTGCCTACGAGCAGTACTTC. Its translation: CASAAGVAYEQYF.

V gene TRBV10-2 combines with J gene TRBJ2-5; 11 bases align to TRBD2. Germline V gives CDR1 WSHSY, CDR2 SAAADI. After removal of 4 bases from V and 4 bases from J, the junction contained 11 bases not matched to a gene. The CDR3 loop spans 17 amino acids. The CDR3 bases are TGCGCCAGCAGTGTAATATCTAGCGGGAGGAGGCTAGAGACCCAGTACTTC. This translates into CASSVISSGRRLETQYF.

This clone is a singleton in its sample. The genes are TRBV27 and TRBJ2-5; a possible D gene is TRBD2 (5 bases). Germline CDR1 and CDR2: MNHEY and SMNVEV (reference sequence). The CDR3 has 14 amino acids. Trimming pared 6 bases from V and 5 bases from J, leaving 16 bases between. CDR3 DNA: TGTGCCAGCAGAAGGACTGTTACCTGGGAGACCCAGTACTTC. It codes for CASRRTVTWETQYF.

The chain has TRBV28 and TRBJ2-7; tentatively, D is TRBD1 (7 bases). This CDR3 region has 15 residues. Trimming took off 5 bases at V and 7 bases at J, with 21 bases between the two ends. The V gene's germline CDR1 is MDHEN and CDR2 SYDVKM. The CDR3 DNA is TGTGCCAGCAGTCCCCCGTTTGGAGGGGGCTGTGAGCAGTACTTC. Its protein is CASSPPFGGGCEQYF.

This CDR3 reads CASSQDQPGGTEAFF. The CDR3 DNA reads as TGCGCCAGCAGCCAAGATCAGCCCGGGGGGACTGAAGCTTTCTTT. The chain has TRBV4-1 and TRBJ1-1, with D perhaps TRBD1 (5 bases). The CDR3 is 15 residues long. The V gene's germline CDR1 is MGHRA and CDR2 YSYEKL. V was clipped by 0 bases and J by 5 bases, with 13 bases between them.

The chain recombines TRBV7-7 with TRBJ2-7, with TRBD2 matching 14 bases. The germline gives CDR1 SSHAT, CDR2 FNYEAQ (reference sequence). With 1 base clipped from V and 6 bases from J, the junction kept 8 bases outside the gene matches. CDR3 length: 17 amino acids. For the CDR3, the DNA is TGTGCCAGCAGCTTAGGCTCGGGACTAGCGGGAGTAGGCGAGCAGTACTTC. It codes for CASSLGSGLAGVGEQYF.

This sequence joins TRBV30 and TRBJ1-2; D is unresolved. The V end lost 0 bases, the J end lost 4 bases, and 9 bases lay between the germline ends. Germline-derived CDR1 and CDR2 are GTSNPN and SVGIG (reference sequence). The CDR3 is made up of 13 amino acids. CDR3 residues: CAWSVAATYGYTF. Written as DNA, the CDR3 is TGTGCCTGGAGTGTAGCGGCTACCTATGGCTACACCTTC.

On this clone: Germline is not matched at one junction end, which may reflect a read error. The V and J genes are TRBV27 and TRBJ1-5; TRBD1 might be the D (5 bases). The length of the CDR3 is 15 residues. The germline gives CDR1 MNHEY, CDR2 SMNVEV (reference sequence). The CDR3 reads CASSSQGGSNQPQNF. The CDR3 DNA reads as TGTGCCAGCAGTTCCCAGGGCGGGAGCAATCAGCCCCAGAATTTT.

This clone was seen just once. In DNA form, the CDR3 reads TGTGCCAGTAGTTTCGAACGGACAGATAGCAATCAGCCCCAGCATTTT. Protein: CASSFERTDSNQPQHF. This chain links TRBV19 with TRBJ1-5, with D perhaps TRBD1 (6 bases). The length of the CDR3 is 16 residues. The germline CDR1 and CDR2 sequences are LNHDA and SQIVND (reference sequence). V lost 5 bases, J lost 0 bases, and 14 bases lay in between. The full variable domain, rest sourced from reference TRBV19 and TRBJ1-5, is DGGITQSPKYLFRKEGQNVTLSCEQNLNHDAMYWYRQDPGQGLRLIYYSQIVNDFQKGDIAEGYSVSREKKESFPLTVTSAQKNPTAFYLCASSFERTDSNQPQHFGDGTRLSIL.

The gene calls are TRBV9 and TRBJ2-7; 7 nucleotides align to TRBD1. From germline, CDR1 is SGDLS and CDR2 YYNGEE. This CDR3 comprises 15 residues. Unmatched junction bases numbered 8, after V lost 3 bases and J lost 2 bases. In DNA, the CDR3 is TGTGCCAGCAGCGGCCCAGGGACAGTCCCCTACGAGCAGTACTTC. This translates into CASSGPGTVPYEQYF.

The chain carries TRBV4-1 and TRBJ1-1; D not resolved. V lost 1 base and J lost 3, with 9 bases in between. CDR3 size: 14 residues. Germline CDR1 MGHRA, CDR2 YSYEKL. The CDR3 region is CASSQGPGYTEAFF. The CDR3 region has the DNA TGCGCCAGCAGCCAAGGGCCCGGGTACACTGAAGCTTTCTTT.

The rearrangement links TRBV28 to TRBJ2-5; tentatively, D is TRBD2 (7 bases). V shed 7 bases and J shed 5 bases, with 20 bases lying between them. Germline CDR1 reads MDHEN; CDR2 reads SYDVKM. The CDR3 totals 15 residues. CDR3 loop: CASTSGGPRHETQYF. CDR3 DNA sequence: TGTGCCAGCACCTCGGGGGGCCCCCGTCACGAGACCCAGTACTTC.

The V gene is TRBV19, the J gene TRBJ2-5; D uncertain. The ends were cut back, 3 bases at V and 5 bases at J, with 13 bases in the middle. Germline CDR1 LNHDA, CDR2 SQIVND (reference sequence). This CDR3 has 14 amino acids. Written as DNA, the CDR3 is TGTGCCAGTAGTATTCTGGCAGGTTTTGAGACCCAGTACTTC. It yields the protein CASSILAGFETQYF.

V usage is TRBV18 and J usage is TRBJ2-7; 8 nucleotides line up with TRBD2. Trimming cost V 9 bases and J 3 bases; bases outside gene matches: 13. CDR3 length: 15 residues. Looked up from germline, CDR1 is KGHSH and CDR2 is LQKENI. CDR3 sequence: CASRNSGVTIYEQYF. The CDR3, as DNA: TGTGCCAGTCGAAATAGCGGGGTGACCATCTACGAGCAGTACTTC.

The V call is TRBV4-1, the J call TRBJ2-5, with TRBD1 as a possible D gene (5 bases). The CDR3 runs 13 residues. Germline loops: CDR1 MGHRA, CDR2 YSYEKL. V was pared by 5 bases and J by 2 bases, with 9 bases between. CDR3 region: CASSSTEQETQYF. In nucleotides, the CDR3 is TGCGCCAGCAGCTCGACAGAGCAAGAGACCCAGTACTTC.

In this sample, this clone turned up a few times. This sequence joins TRBV6-6 and TRBJ2-1; 9 positions match TRBD1. The CDR3 is 15 amino acids. The germline CDR1 and CDR2 sequences are MNHNY and SVGAGI (reference sequence). J lost 4 bases, V lost 4 bases, and 5 bases had no gene match. In nucleotides, the CDR3 is TGTGCCAGCAGTTCCCGGGACAGGGATTACAATGAGCAGTTCTTC. Translation: CASSSRDRDYNEQFF.

The CDR3 region is CASSLVNPADTQYF. CDR3 DNA sequence: TGCGCCAGCAGCTTGGTAAATCCCGCAGATACGCAGTATTTT. V is TRBV5-1 and J is TRBJ2-3; D is undetermined. Germline-derived CDR1 and CDR2 are SGHRS and YFSETQ. This CDR3 spans 14 amino acids. V was shortened by 0 bases and J by 4 bases, with 9 bases between the two germline ends. The full variable domain, with the rest looked up from reference TRBV5-1 and TRBJ2-3, is KAGVTQTPRYLIKTRGQQVTLSCSPISGHRSVSWYQQTPGQGLQFLFEYFSETQRNKGNFPGRFSGRQFSNSRSEMNVSTLELGDSALYLCASSLVNPADTQYFGPGTRLTVL.

This chain joins TRBV9 and TRBJ2-3; TRBD2 matches 13 bases. The V gene's germline CDR1 is SGDLS and CDR2 YYNGEE. Trimming took 4 bases from V and 3 from J; bases not matched to a gene: 5. The CDR3 totals 16 residues. CDR3 sequence: CASSLGLAGVTDTQYF. CDR3 bases: TGTGCCAGCAGCTTAGGACTAGCGGGAGTAACAGATACGCAGTATTTT.

In its sample, this clone was seen once. The chain links TRBV27 to TRBJ2-1, with TRBD2 matching 8 bases. The CDR3 consists of 16 residues. Germline values: CDR1 MNHEY, CDR2 SMNVEV (reference sequence). The V segment lost 8 bases and the J segment 3 bases; nucleotides outside the gene matches: 12. CDR3 DNA sequence: TGTGCCAGCCAGCGGGAGCCAGATTCAAGCTACAATGAGCAGTTCTTC. Protein sequence: CASQREPDSSYNEQFF.